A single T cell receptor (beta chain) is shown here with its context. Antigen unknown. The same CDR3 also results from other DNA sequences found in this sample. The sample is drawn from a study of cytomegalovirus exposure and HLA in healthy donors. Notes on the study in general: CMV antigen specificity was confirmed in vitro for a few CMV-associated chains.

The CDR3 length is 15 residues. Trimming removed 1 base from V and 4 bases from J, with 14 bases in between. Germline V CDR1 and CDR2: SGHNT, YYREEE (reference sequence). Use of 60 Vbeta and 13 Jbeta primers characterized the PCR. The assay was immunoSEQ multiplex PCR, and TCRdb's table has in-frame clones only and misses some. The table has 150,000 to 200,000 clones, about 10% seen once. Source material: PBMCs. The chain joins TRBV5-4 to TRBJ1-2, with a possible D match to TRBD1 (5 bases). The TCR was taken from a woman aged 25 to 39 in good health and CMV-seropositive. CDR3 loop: CASSLREGRGYGYTF. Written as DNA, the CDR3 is TGTGCCAGCAGCTTGAGGGAGGGACGCGGCTATGGCTACACCTTC.